The 11 T cell receptor beta chains given below trace back to one sample, sequenced in a study of a mutant IDH1 vaccine in newly diagnosed glioma. Regarding time point: baseline, week 1 (first vaccination visit). Stated treatment: pre-vaccination baseline after standard-of-care therapy. The data were produced by immunoSEQ multiplex PCR, yet TCRdb's version contains in-frame clones alone and is incomplete. The data contain about 50,000 clones, just over 85% of them singletons. Sequencing used PBMCs, obtained from a glioma patient treated with radiotherapy, temozolomide or both. These receptors originate from a man aged 35-49 years with glioma.

The chain couples TRBV5-4 to TRBJ2-7; no reliable D call. The CDR3 contains 17 residues. Trimming stripped 4 bases from V and 0 bases from J, with 20 bases between. Germline V gene sequence: CDR1 SGHNT, CDR2 YYREEE (reference sequence). CDR3 region: CASSRFSSGVGSYEQYF. DNA of the CDR3: TGTGCCAGCAGCCGTTTCTCCTCCGGAGTAGGCTCCTACGAGCAGTACTTC.

The gene calls are TRBV10-3 and TRBJ1-5; D is undetermined. CDR3 size: 13 residues. Between the trimmed V and J ends, which lost 8 bases and 1 base, there was a span of 9 bases. The germline V gene encodes CDR1 ENHRY and CDR2 SYGVKD. This CDR3 reads CAIGMGSNQPQHF. In nucleotides, the CDR3 is TGTGCCATCGGAATGGGCAGCAATCAGCCCCAGCATTTT.

This clone was found once. The chain joins TRBV9 to TRBJ2-7, with unresolved D. V lost 4 bases to trimming and J lost 0 bases, with 8 bases between them. The CDR3 contains 13 residues. Germline V CDR1 and CDR2: SGDLS, YYNGEE. CDR3 sequence reads: CASSSDSSYEQYF. CDR3 coding DNA: TGTGCCAGCAGCTCAGACTCCTCCTACGAGCAGTACTTC.

The chain employs TRBV9 and TRBJ2-1, with TRBD1 matching 7 bases. The CDR3 length is 15 residues. Trimming removed 3 bases from V and 4 bases from J; junction bases left unmatched: 7. CDR1 and CDR2 from the germline V gene are SGDLS and YYNGEE. CDR3 nucleotides: TGTGCCAGCAGCGCGGGACAGAATTTATACAATGAGCAGTTCTTC. Translating it yields CASSAGQNLYNEQFF.

J is TRBJ1-1 and V is TRBV6-5; weak D call: TRBD1 (6 bases). This CDR3 is 13 amino acids long. In germline, CDR1 is MNHEY, CDR2 SVGAGI. Trimming removed 1 base at V and 12 bases at J, with 15 bases between. Here the CDR3 reads CASSYLGTRKSFF. The CDR3, as DNA: TGTGCCAGCAGTTACTTAGGGACACGGAAATCTTTCTTT.

The chain joins TRBV27 to TRBJ2-7; D unclear. V was clipped by 2 bases and J by 2 bases, with 13 bases between them. Germline V gene data show CDR1 as MNHEY and CDR2 as SMNVEV (reference sequence). The CDR3 consists of 15 residues. CDR3 protein: CASSLDPRIPYEQYF. The CDR3 DNA sequence: TGTGCCAGCAGTTTAGACCCGCGAATCCCCTACGAGCAGTACTTC.

This clone has more than one count but fewer than ten. This sequence joins TRBV4-1 and TRBJ2-1, with D possibly matching TRBD2 (5 bases). Deletions cut 0 bases from V and 8 bases from J, with 20 bases between. The germline V gene encodes CDR1 MGHRA and CDR2 YSYEKL. CDR3 length: 17 residues. The CDR3 nucleotides are TGCGCCAGCAGCCAAGATTGGAGGTCGACTGTGGGCGATGAGCAGTTCTTC. Translated: CASSQDWRSTVGDEQFF.

The V gene is TRBV4-1, the J gene TRBJ2-7, with TRBD2 matching 14 bases. V shed 0 bases and J 5 bases; nucleotides not matched to a gene: 3. The CDR3 length is 16 residues. Germline assignment: CDR1 MGHRA and CDR2 YSYEKL. The CDR3 is CASSQDGGLAGDEQYF. DNA of the CDR3: TGCGCCAGCAGCCAAGATGGGGGACTAGCGGGAGACGAGCAGTACTTC.

This rearrangement joins TRBV6-5 to TRBJ2-2; D not certain. V was trimmed by 6 bases and J by 4 bases, leaving 15 bases between them. This CDR3 is 15 amino acids long. The V gene's germline CDR1 is MNHEY and CDR2 SVGAGI. CDR3 in DNA: TGTGCCAGCAGGAGGAAGTTTGGTGGCACCGGGGAGCTGTTTTTT. This translates into CASRRKFGGTGELFF.

This chain uses TRBV6-6 with TRBJ1-3; 7 positions match TRBD1. Germline V gene sequence: CDR1 MNHNY, CDR2 SVGAGI (reference sequence). With V trimmed by 2 bases and J by 0 bases, 4 bases remained unmatched. This CDR3 spans 16 amino acids. CDR3 amino acids: CASSYGPGGSGNTIYF. As DNA, the CDR3 is TGTGCCAGCAGTTACGGTCCAGGGGGCTCTGGAAACACCATATATTTT.

V usage is TRBV6-5 and J usage is TRBJ2-7, with TRBD1 matching over 9 bases. There are 14 residues in the CDR3. Per the germline V gene, CDR1 is MNHEY and CDR2 is SVGAGI. V was clipped by 4 bases and J by 3 bases; unmatched bases: 4. The CDR3 loop reads CASSSRQGVYEQYF. CDR3 DNA: TGTGCCAGCAGTTCGCGACAGGGGGTCTACGAGCAGTACTTC.